These 21 T cell receptor beta chains were sequenced from one sample in a study of a mutant IDH1 vaccine in newly diagnosed glioma (dated by TCRdb to about 2021). The time point label here, explained by the study, means: baseline, week 1 (first vaccination visit). In light of the paper, this sample's treatment or condition label describes: pre-vaccination baseline after standard-of-care therapy. Library prep was done by the immunoSEQ multiplex PCR assay. Held by TCRdb, this immuneACCESS table contains in-frame sequences only and omits some clones. Under half of the omission traces to an unresolved V gene where checked; the cause of the rest is unknown. A total of tens of thousands of clones appear in this sample, approximately 80% of them only once. Jointly, the top ten make up roughly a fifth of the sample. The source was PBMCs, collected from a glioma patient treated with radiotherapy, temozolomide or both. These receptors were collected from a man between 18 and 35 years old with glioma.

The chain employs TRBV6-5 and TRBJ2-2; no firm D call. Trimming took off 2 bases at V and 7 bases at J, with 11 bases between the two ends. Germline V gene data show CDR1 as MNHEY and CDR2 as SVGAGI. This CDR3 region has 14 residues. Written as DNA, the CDR3 is TGTGCCAGCAGTTACGGCCAGGAGTTCGGGGAGCTGTTTTTT. Protein: CASSYGQEFGELFF.

The gene calls are TRBV9 and TRBJ1-4; no clear D gene. The V end was cut by 0 bases, the J end by 0 bases, with 15 bases between. The V gene's germline CDR1 is SGDLS and CDR2 YYNGEE. The CDR3 sequence is 18 residues long. The CDR3 reads CASSVGGTALATNEKLFF. The CDR3 DNA is TGTGCCAGCAGCGTAGGGGGAACGGCCCTTGCAACTAATGAAAAACTGTTTTTT.

The chain has TRBV13 and TRBJ2-5, with D unclear. The V end was cut by 5 bases, the J end by 2 bases, with 12 bases between. Germline V gives CDR1 PRHDT, CDR2 FYEKMQ (reference sequence). CDR3 size: 14 residues. CDR3 amino acids: CASSLNSGQETQYF. In DNA form, the CDR3 reads TGTGCCAGCAGCCTAAACAGTGGGCAAGAGACCCAGTACTTC.

This chain links TRBV5-1 with TRBJ1-1; 8 positions match TRBD1. The V gene's germline CDR1 is SGHRS and CDR2 YFSETQ. This CDR3 comprises 16 residues. V lost 3 bases, J lost 5 bases, and 12 bases stayed unmatched. In DNA form, the CDR3 reads TGCGCCAGCAGCTGGAGACAGGGGCGTGGGAAAACTGAAGCTTTCTTT. It specifies CASSWRQGRGKTEAFF.

In regard to this clone: The same CDR3 can be traced to other DNA sequences in this sample. The chain has TRBV4-2 and TRBJ1-3; possibly TRBD1 for D (6 bases). Trimming pared 0 bases from V and 0 bases from J, leaving 6 bases between. This CDR3 comprises 15 residues. Per germline, CDR1 LGHNA and CDR2 YNFKEQ. CDR3 sequence (DNA): TGTGCCAGCAGCCAAGACAGGGGCTCTGGAAACACCATATATTTT. Amino acids: CASSQDRGSGNTIYF.

This clone appeared a few times. The CDR3 here is CASSLNSGSYNSPLHF. CDR3 in DNA: TGTGCCAGCAGCTTAAATTCGGGTTCCTATAATTCACCCCTCCACTTT. The J gene is TRBJ1-6, the V gene TRBV7-2, with D hard to call. The V and J ends lost 2 bases and 1 base respectively, with 9 bases between them. This CDR3 has 16 amino acids. Looked up from germline, CDR1 is SGHTA and CDR2 is FQGNSA.

This clone was seen once. This chain links TRBV5-4 with TRBJ2-3; 10 bases match TRBD2. The germline V gene encodes CDR1 SGHNT and CDR2 YYREEE (reference sequence). This CDR3 contains 17 residues. The V and J ends lost 6 bases and 6 bases, in that order; junction bases with no gene match: 16. As DNA, the CDR3 is TGTGCCAGCACCCTTGGAGGACTAGCGGACAGTGGGGATACGCAGTATTTT. Amino acids: CASTLGGLADSGDTQYF.

The CDR3 DNA sequence: TGTGCCAGCCAGATTACTGCCGGGATCTCTGGAAACACCATATATTTT. Translated: CASQITAGISGNTIYF. The gene calls are TRBV7-2 and TRBJ1-3; D is ambiguous. The germline gives CDR1 SGHTA, CDR2 FQGNSA. This CDR3 region has 16 residues. V was cut by 8 bases and J by 0 bases, with 17 bases left in between.

CDR3: CASSQTPNGYEQYF. DNA of the CDR3: TGCGCCAGCAGCCAAACACCTAATGGCTACGAGCAGTACTTC. V gene TRBV5-1 combines with J gene TRBJ2-7; D gene unclear. There are 14 residues in the CDR3. V lost 4 bases and J 3 bases, leaving 14 bases between the germline ends. The V gene's germline CDR1 is SGHRS and CDR2 YFSETQ.

The rearrangement links TRBV7-8 to TRBJ1-1; D gene uncertain. There are 16 residues in the CDR3. The V gene lost 1 base and the J gene lost 2 bases, with 14 bases spanning the gap. Germline V gene lookup returns CDR1 SGHVS and CDR2 FQNEAQ. The CDR3 DNA sequence: TGTGCCAGCAGCTTAGAGGTGGGCAGGACTAACACTGAAGCTTTCTTT. Protein product: CASSLEVGRTNTEAFF.

The rearrangement links TRBV5-6 to TRBJ1-4, with a weak D call TRBD1 (5 bases). With 2 bases removed from V and 8 bases from J, the gap between germline ends came to 16 bases. The CDR3 runs to 15 residues. The germline V gene encodes CDR1 SGHDT and CDR2 YYEEEE. CDR3 nucleotides: TGTGCCAGCAGCTTAAAGGGACCCAAACAAGAAAAACTGTTTTTT. Amino acid sequence: CASSLKGPKQEKLFF.

This clone appeared a single time. This rearrangement joins TRBV13 to TRBJ2-1; no reliable D call. Trimming shortened V by 2 bases and J by 8 bases, and 7 bases separated the two germline ends. This CDR3 has 12 amino acids. Germline lookup yields CDR1 PRHDT and CDR2 FYEKMQ (reference sequence). The CDR3 DNA reads as TGTGCCAGCAGCTTAAGCCGTGATGAGCAGTTCTTC. It is translated as CASSLSRDEQFF.

The chain has TRBV5-8 and TRBJ2-6; D remains unclear. The CDR3 is 15 residues long. Germline V gene data show CDR1 as SGHTS and CDR2 as YDEGEE. V was shortened by 2 bases and J by 0 bases, with 6 bases between the two germline ends. As DNA, the CDR3 is TGTGCCAGCAGCTTTCTGAGCTCTGGGGCCAACGTCCTGACTTTC. This translates into CASSFLSSGANVLTF.

Only one count was recorded for this clone. J is TRBJ1-3 and V is TRBV7-2; no definite D call. The CDR3 runs 15 residues. CDR1 is SGHTA and CDR2 is FQGNSA in the germline V gene. The germline V and J ends were trimmed by 2 bases and 4 bases, with 12 bases remaining between them. Here the CDR3 DNA reads TGTGCCAGCAGCTTAAGATCGGCGAGGGGAAACACCATATATTTT. Translation gives CASSLRSARGNTIYF.

This chain joins TRBV4-3 and TRBJ1-2; D is undetermined. There are 13 residues in the CDR3. Deletions cut 2 bases from V and 6 bases from J, with 10 bases between. Germline V gene sequence: CDR1 LGHNA, CDR2 YSLEER. The CDR3 reads CASSQYSGNGYTF. The CDR3, as DNA: TGCGCCAGCAGCCAATATTCCGGGAATGGCTACACCTTC.

This clone was seen only once. This chain joins TRBV15 and TRBJ2-5; tentatively, D is TRBD2 (6 bases). Trimming left V 4 bases short and J 5 bases short, with 26 bases between. The CDR3 is 18 amino acids. Germline loops: CDR1 LNHNV, CDR2 YYDKDF (reference sequence). The CDR3 DNA reads TGTGCCACCAGCACCAGCCTACTCGGGGTGACTAGACTGGAGACCCAGTACTTC. Translated, it gives CATSTSLLGVTRLETQYF.

This clone was observed a handful of times. The V call is TRBV5-1, the J call TRBJ1-2, with 7 bases aligning to TRBD1. Germline trimming cut 3 bases from V and 4 bases from J; bases unmatched to any gene: 0. Germline CDR1 reads SGHRS; CDR2 reads YFSETQ. This CDR3 spans 12 amino acids. CDR3 bases: TGCGCCAGCAGCTGGGACAGCTATGGCTACACCTTC. Amino acids: CASSWDSYGYTF.

The chain joins TRBV9 to TRBJ2-5; D gene ambiguous. CDR1 and CDR2 (germline): SGDLS, YYNGEE. CDR3 length: 12 amino acids. V was cut by 1 base and J by 3 bases, with 4 bases left in between. The CDR3 nucleotides are TGTGCCAGCAGCGTACGGGAAGAGACCCAGTACTTC. Translating gives CASSVREETQYF. The full variable domain, rest sourced from reference TRBV9 and TRBJ2-5, is DSGVTQTPKHLITATGQRVTLRCSPRSGDLSVYWYQQSLDQGLQFLIQYYNGEERAKGNILERFSAQQFPDLHSELNLSSLELGDSALYFCASSVREETQYFGPGTRLLVL.

V is TRBV7-9 and J is TRBJ1-4; D call uncertain. CDR1 and CDR2 (germline): SEHNR, FQNEAQ (reference sequence). CDR3 length equals 16 residues. V was shortened by 0 bases and J by 3 bases, with 11 bases between the two germline ends. In nucleotides, the CDR3 is TGTGCCAGCAGCTTAGCTCCCACAGAACCTAATGAAAAACTGTTTTTT. Protein: CASSLAPTEPNEKLFF.

This chain joins TRBV27 and TRBJ2-7; D is undetermined. The CDR3 contains 16 residues. CDR1 is MNHEY and CDR2 is SMNVEV in the germline V gene (reference sequence). V was cut by 8 bases and J by 3 bases, with 23 bases left in between. This CDR3 reads CASHLSGEMGFYEQYF. As DNA, the CDR3 is TGTGCCAGCCACCTTAGTGGCGAAATGGGGTTCTACGAGCAGTACTTC.

The chain has TRBV30 and TRBJ2-1, with TRBD1 identical over 9 bases. CDR1 is GTSNPN and CDR2 is SVGIG in the germline V gene (reference sequence). This CDR3 is 15 amino acids long. The V gene end was trimmed by 1 base and the J gene end by 3 bases; junction bases not matched to a gene: 4. CDR3 amino acids: CAWSGWDRVYNEQFF. Here the CDR3 DNA reads TGTGCCTGGAGTGGGTGGGACAGGGTCTACAATGAGCAGTTCTTC.